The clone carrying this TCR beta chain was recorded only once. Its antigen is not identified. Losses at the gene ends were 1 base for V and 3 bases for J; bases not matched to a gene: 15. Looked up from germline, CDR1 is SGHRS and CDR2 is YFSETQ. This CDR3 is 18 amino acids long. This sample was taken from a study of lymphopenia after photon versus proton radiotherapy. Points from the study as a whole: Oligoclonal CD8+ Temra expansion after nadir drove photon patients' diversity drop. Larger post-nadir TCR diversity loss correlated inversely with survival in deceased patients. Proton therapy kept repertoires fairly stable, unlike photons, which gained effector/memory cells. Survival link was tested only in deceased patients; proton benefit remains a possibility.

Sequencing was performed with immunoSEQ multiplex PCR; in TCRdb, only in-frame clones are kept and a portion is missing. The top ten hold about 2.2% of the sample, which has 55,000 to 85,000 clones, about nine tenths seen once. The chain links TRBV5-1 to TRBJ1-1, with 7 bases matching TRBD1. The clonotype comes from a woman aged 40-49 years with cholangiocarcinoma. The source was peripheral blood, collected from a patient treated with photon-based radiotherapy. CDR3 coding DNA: TGCGCCAGCAGCTTGTCCTCTACAGGGGATTTAAGGGACACTGAAGCTTTCTTT. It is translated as CASSLSSTGDLRDTEAFF.